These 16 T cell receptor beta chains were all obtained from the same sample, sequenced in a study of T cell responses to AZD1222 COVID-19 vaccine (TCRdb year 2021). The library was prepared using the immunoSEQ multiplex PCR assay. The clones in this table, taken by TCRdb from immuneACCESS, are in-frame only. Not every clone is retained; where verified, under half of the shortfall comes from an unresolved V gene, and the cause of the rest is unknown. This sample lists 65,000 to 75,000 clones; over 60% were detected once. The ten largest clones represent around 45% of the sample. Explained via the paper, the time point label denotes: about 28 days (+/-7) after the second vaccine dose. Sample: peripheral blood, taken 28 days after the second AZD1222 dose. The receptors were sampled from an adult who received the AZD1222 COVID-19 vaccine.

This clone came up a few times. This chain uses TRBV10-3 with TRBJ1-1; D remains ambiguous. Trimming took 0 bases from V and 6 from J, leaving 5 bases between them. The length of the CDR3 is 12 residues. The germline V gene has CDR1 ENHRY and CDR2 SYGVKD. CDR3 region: CAISESRAEAFF. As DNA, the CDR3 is TGTGCCATCAGTGAGTCGAGAGCTGAAGCTTTCTTT.

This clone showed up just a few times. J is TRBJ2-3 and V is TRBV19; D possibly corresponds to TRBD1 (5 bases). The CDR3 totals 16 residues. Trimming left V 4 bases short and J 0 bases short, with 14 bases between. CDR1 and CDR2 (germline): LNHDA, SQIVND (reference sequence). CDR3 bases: TGTGCCAGTAGTAAGGGGTGGCTCACTAGCACAGATACGCAGTATTTT. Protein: CASSKGWLTSTDTQYF. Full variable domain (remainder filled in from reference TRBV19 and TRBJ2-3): DGGITQSPKYLFRKEGQNVTLSCEQNLNHDAMYWYRQDPGQGLRLIYYSQIVNDFQKGDIAEGYSVSREKKESFPLTVTSAQKNPTAFYLCASSKGWLTSTDTQYFGPGTRLTVL.

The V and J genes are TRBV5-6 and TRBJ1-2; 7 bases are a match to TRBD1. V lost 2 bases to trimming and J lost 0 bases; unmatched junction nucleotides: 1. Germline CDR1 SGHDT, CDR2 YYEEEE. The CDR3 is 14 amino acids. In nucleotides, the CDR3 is TGTGCCAGCAGCTTCGGGACAGCTAACTATGGCTACACCTTC. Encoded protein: CASSFGTANYGYTF.

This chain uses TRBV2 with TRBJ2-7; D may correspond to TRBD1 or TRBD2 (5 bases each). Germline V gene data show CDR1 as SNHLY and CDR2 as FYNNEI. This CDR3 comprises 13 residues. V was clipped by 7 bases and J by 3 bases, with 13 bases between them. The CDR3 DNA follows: TGTGCCAGCACCCCCGGGACCAACTACGAGCAGTACTTC. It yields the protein CASTPGTNYEQYF.

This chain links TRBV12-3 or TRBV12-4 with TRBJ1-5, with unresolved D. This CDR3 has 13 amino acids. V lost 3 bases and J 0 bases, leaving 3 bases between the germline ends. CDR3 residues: CASSLGSNQPQHF. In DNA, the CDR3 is TGTGCCAGCAGTTTGGGTAGCAATCAGCCCCAGCATTTT.

The DNA of the CDR3 is TGTGCCAGCAGCAAGATGAAGCCCGTCTATGGCTACACCTTC. Its protein product is CASSKMKPVYGYTF. The V call is TRBV21-1, the J call TRBJ1-2. TRBV21-1 is a documented pseudogene. The CDR3 sequence is 14 residues long.

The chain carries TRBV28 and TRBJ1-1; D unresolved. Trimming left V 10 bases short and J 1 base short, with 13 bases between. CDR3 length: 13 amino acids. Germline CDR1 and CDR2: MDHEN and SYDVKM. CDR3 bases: TGTGCCACCTCCCCCCCCAGGAACACTGAAGCTTTCTTT. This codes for CATSPPRNTEAFF. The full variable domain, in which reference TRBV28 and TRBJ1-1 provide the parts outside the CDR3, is DVKVTQSSRYLVKRTGEKVFLECVQDMDHENMFWYRQDPGLGLRLIYFSYDVKMKEKGDIPEGYSVSREKKERFSLILESASTNQTSMYLCATSPPRNTEAFFGQGTRLTVV.

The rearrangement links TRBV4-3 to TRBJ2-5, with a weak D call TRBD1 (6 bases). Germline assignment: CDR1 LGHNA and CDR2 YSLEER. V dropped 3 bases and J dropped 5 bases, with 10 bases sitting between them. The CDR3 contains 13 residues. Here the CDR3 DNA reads TGCGCCAGCAGCCAGGACAGAAGGGAGACCCAGTACTTC. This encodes CASSQDRRETQYF.

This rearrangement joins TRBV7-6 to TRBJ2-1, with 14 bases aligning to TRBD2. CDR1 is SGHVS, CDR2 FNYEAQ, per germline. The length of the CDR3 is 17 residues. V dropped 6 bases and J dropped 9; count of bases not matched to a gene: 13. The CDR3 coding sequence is TGTGCCAGCAGTCTTCAGACTAGCGGGGGGGCCATCGGTGAGCAGTTCTTC. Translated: CASSLQTSGGAIGEQFF.

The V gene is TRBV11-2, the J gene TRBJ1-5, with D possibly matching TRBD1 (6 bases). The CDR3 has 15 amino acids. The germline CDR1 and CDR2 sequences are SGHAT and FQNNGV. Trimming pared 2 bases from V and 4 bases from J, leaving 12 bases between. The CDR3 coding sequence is TGTGCCAGCAGCTTATTAATGGGGGCAAATCAGCCCCAGCATTTT. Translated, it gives CASSLLMGANQPQHF.

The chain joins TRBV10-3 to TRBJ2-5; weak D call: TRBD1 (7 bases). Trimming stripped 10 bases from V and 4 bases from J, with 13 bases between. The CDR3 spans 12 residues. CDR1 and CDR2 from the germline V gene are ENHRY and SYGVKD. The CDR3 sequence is CATEGAGETQYF. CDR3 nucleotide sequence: TGTGCCACGGAGGGGGCCGGAGAGACCCAGTACTTC.

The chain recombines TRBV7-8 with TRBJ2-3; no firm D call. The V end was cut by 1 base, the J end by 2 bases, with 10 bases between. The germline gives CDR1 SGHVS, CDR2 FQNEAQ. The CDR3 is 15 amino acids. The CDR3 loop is CASSLVVGSTDTQYF. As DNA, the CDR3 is TGTGCCAGCAGCTTAGTGGTGGGGTCCACAGATACGCAGTATTTT.

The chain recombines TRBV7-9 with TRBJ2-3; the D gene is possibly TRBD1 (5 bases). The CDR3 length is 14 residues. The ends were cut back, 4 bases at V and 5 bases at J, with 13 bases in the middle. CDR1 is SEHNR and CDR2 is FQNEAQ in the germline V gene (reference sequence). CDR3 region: CASSSPQGRDTQYF. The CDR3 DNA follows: TGTGCCAGCAGCTCTCCGCAGGGTAGAGATACGCAGTATTTT. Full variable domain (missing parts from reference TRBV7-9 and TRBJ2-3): DTGVSQNPRHKITKRGQNVTFRCDPISEHNRLYWYRQTLGQGPEFLTYFQNEAQLEKSRLLSDRFSAERPKGSFSTLEIQRTEQGDSAMYLCASSSPQGRDTQYFGPGTRLTVL.

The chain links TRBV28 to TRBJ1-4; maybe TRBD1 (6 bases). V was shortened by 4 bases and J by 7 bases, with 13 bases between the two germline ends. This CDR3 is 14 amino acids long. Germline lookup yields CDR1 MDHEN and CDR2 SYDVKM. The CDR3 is CASSSGGAGEKLFF. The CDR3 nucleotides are TGTGCCAGCAGTTCCGGGGGCGCGGGTGAAAAACTGTTTTTT.

The CDR3 sequence is CASSLGGRGETQYF. The CDR3 DNA sequence: TGTGCCAGCAGCTTGGGCGGGAGAGGAGAGACCCAGTACTTC. V is TRBV7-2 and J is TRBJ2-5, with 7 bases that match TRBD2. This CDR3 contains 14 residues. V trimming: 3 bases; J trimming: 4 bases; junction bases outside the gene matches: 5. The V gene's germline CDR1 is SGHTA and CDR2 FQGNSA.

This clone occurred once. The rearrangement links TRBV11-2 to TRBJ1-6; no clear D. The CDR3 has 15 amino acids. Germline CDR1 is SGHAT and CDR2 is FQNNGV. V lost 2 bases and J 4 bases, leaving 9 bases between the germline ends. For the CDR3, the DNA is TGTGCCAGCAGCTTATCGGTCGGTTATAATTCACCCCTCCACTTT. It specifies CASSLSVGYNSPLHF.